This TCR beta chain was recovered during a study of vaccination and CD4 T cells after COVID-19. Regarding treatment: roughly 10-day PBMC culture with coronavirus spike peptide pools or control peptides (ViraFEST assay). At both days 3 and 7, half the medium was replaced with fresh IL-2 medium. Cultured CD4+ T cell DNA was sequenced using the Oncomine TCR Beta short-read assay. One entry per CDR3 protein, called by TCRdb with MiXCR from the PCR reads. This sample carries more than 15,000 distinct CDR3 sequences, roughly 31% of them seen once, and the ten largest clones take about 15%. J gave up 2 bases and V 1 base, and 0 bases lay outside the gene matches. The CDR3 loop spans 15 amino acids. Per the germline V gene, CDR1 is LGHNA and CDR2 is YNFKEQ. This clonotype has only a few counts. As yet, its antigen is unknown.

V is TRBV4-2 and J is TRBJ1-3; 9 positions agree with TRBD1. This TCR came from a human donor with COVID-19. The sequenced sample consisted of cultured CD4+ T cells from blood. This CDR3 reads CASSQGQGAGNTIYF. CDR3 DNA: TGTGCCAGCAGCCAAGGACAGGGGGCTGGAAACACCATATATTTT.